This entry concerns a single T cell receptor beta chain. Antigen unknown. Since a much larger clone is just one base distant, this may be a read error. The CDR3 has 15 residues. Germline lookup yields CDR1 SGHTA and CDR2 FQGNSA. Study results and limitations: Greatest tumor Treg TCR overlap was with tumor naive CD4+ cells. The TCR gene usage of tumor memory CD4+ T cells clustered together with blood and lymph node memory CD4+ cells and with lymph node naive CD4+ cells.

MiXCR, applied by TCRdb to the 5' RACE reads, yields one record per CDR3 protein. The sample records tens of thousands of distinct CDR3 sequences, about a fifth being singletons. The sorted Tregs were CD4+CD25+CD127-/low cells. The V gene is TRBV7-2, the J gene TRBJ2-2; the D is unclear. The origin of this receptor is a female donor with breast cancer. The sequenced material came from Tregs sorted from a lymph node. The CDR3 DNA is TGTGCCGGCAGCTTAGTAGGTGACACTACCGGGGAGCTGTTTTTT. Amino acid sequence: CAGSLVGDTTGELFF.